A selection of T cell receptor beta chains follows, all from one sample in a study of OX40 agonist ivuxolimab in advanced cancers. This table comes from immunoSEQ multiplex PCR, and its TCRdb copy is limited to in-frame clones, with some not included. The sample carries 30,000 to 45,000 clones, about 89% recorded once. The sequenced sample was CD4+ or CD8+ T cells sorted from blood, obtained in a trial of the OX40 agonist ivuxolimab. These receptors originate from an adult with an advanced solid tumor such as melanoma, head and neck, liver or kidney cancer. CDR3s include the opening cysteine and the closing phenylalanine or tryptophan. Fields, in order: CDR3 protein, V gene.

CASTLGLAGETQYF | TRBV2
CASSSETGLGESGNEQYF | TRBV7-6
CASRLGQSYEQYF | TRBV12-2
CASSFPRGTQYF | TRBV11-2
CASSVGLAGSTDTQYF | TRBV19
CASSEASGSQETQYF | TRBV6-1
CASSPDSVGSYEQYF | TRBV10-1
CASSPLRGREQFF | TRBV18
CATGLVGETQYF | TRBV28
CASSEETSGTGELFF | TRBV2
CASSDDGTSYNEQFF | TRBV10-1
CASTGLGGNEQFF | TRBV2
CASKDRGTQPQHF | TRBV19